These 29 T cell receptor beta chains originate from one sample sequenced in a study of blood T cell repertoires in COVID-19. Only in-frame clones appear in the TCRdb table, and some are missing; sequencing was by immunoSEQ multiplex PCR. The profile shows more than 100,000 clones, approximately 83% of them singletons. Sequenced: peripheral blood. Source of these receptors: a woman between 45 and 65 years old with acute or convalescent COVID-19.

The CDR3 DNA reads TGTGCCAGCAGTTCTCCGGGACAGGGGGCAGGGGGCTACACCTTC. It yields the protein CASSSPGQGAGGYTF. V and J are TRBV28 and TRBJ1-2, with 12 positions matching TRBD1. Germline values: CDR1 MDHEN, CDR2 SYDVKM. V gave up 4 bases and J gave up 8 bases; unmatched junction bases: 8. The CDR3 is 15 residues long.

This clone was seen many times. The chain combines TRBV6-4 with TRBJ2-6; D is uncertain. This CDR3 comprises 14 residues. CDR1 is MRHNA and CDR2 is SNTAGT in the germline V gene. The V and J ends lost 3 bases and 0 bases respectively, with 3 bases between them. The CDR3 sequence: CASSEYSGANVLTF. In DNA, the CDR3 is TGTGCCAGCAGTGAATACTCTGGGGCCAACGTCCTGACTTTC.

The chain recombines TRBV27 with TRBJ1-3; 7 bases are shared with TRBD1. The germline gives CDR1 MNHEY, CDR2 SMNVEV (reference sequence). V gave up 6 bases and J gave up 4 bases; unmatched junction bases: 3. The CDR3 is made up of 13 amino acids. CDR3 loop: CASSPGQGNTIYF. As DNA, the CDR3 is TGTGCCAGCAGCCCGGGACAGGGAAACACCATATATTTT.

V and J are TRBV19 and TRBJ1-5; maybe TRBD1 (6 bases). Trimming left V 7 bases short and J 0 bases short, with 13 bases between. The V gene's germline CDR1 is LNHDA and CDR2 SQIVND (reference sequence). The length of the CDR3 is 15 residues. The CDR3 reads CASIGTPYSNQPQHF. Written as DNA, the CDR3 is TGTGCCAGTATCGGGACACCTTATAGCAATCAGCCCCAGCATTTT.

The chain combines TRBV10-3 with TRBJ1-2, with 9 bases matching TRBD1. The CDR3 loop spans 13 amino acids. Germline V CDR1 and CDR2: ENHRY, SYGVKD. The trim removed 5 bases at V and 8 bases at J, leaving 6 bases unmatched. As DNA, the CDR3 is TGTGCCATCAGTTCAACAGGGGGCAACGGCTACACCTTC. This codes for CAISSTGGNGYTF.

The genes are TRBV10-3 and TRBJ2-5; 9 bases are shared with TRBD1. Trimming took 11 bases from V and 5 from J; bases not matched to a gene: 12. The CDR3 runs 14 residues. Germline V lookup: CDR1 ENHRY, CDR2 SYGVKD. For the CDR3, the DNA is TGTGCCTCGCACCGGGACAGGGCAGGGGAGACCCAGTACTTC. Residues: CASHRDRAGETQYF.

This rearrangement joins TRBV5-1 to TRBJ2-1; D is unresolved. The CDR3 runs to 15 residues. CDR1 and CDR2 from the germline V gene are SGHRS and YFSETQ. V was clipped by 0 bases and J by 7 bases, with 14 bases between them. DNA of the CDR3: TGCGCCAGCAGCTTGGCCGGCCAGGCGATGAATGAGCAGTTCTTC. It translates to CASSLAGQAMNEQFF.

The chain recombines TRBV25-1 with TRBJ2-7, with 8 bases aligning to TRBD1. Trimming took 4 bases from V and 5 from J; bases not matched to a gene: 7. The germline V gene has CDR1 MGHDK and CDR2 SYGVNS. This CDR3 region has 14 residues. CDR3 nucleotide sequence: TGTGCCAGCAGTGGGGACAGGAGGGACAACGAGCAGTACTTC. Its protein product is CASSGDRRDNEQYF.

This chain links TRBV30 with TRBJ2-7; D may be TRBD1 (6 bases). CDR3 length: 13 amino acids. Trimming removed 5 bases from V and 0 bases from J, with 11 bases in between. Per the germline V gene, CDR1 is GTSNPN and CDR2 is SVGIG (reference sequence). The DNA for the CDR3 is TGTGCCTGGTCTAGGGGGAGCTCCTACGAGCAGTACTTC. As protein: CAWSRGSSYEQYF.

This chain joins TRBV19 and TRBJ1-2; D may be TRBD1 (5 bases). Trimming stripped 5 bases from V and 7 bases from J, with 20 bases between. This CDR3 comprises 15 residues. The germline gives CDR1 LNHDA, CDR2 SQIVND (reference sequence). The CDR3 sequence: CASSPSASQGVGYTF. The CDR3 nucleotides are TGTGCCAGTAGTCCCTCGGCATCCCAAGGGGTTGGCTACACCTTC.

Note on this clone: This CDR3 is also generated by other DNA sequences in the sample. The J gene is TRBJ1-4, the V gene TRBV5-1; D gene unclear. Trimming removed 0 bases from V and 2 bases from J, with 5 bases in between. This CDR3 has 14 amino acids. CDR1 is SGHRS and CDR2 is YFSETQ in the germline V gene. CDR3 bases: TGCGCCAGCAGCTTGGGCCAGACTAATGAAAAACTGTTTTTT. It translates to CASSLGQTNEKLFF.

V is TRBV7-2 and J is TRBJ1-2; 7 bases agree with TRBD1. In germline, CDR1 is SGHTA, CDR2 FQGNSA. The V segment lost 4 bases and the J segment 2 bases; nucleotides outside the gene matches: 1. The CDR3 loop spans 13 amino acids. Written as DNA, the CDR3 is TGTGCCAGCAGCTCGGGACAGAACTATGGCTACACCTTC. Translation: CASSSGQNYGYTF. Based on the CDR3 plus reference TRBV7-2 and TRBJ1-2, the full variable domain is GAGVSQSPSNKVTEKGKDVELRCDPISGHTALYWYRQSLGQGLEFLIYFQGNSAPDKSGLPSDRFSAERTGGSVSTLTIQRTQQEDSAVYLCASSSGQNYGYTFGSGTRLTVV.

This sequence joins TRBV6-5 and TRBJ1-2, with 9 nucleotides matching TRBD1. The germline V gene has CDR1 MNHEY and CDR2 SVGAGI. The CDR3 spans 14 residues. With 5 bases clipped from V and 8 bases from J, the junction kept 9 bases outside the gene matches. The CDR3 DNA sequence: TGTGCCAGCAGTCCAACCCGGGACAGGGACGGCTACACCTTC. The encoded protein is CASSPTRDRDGYTF.

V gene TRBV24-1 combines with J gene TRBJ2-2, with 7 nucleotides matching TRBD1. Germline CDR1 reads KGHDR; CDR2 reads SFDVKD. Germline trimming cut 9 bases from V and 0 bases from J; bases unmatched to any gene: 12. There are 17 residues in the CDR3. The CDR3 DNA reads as TGTGCCACCTCGACAGGGTTCGGACTGTCGAACACCGGGGAGCTGTTTTTT. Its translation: CATSTGFGLSNTGELFF.

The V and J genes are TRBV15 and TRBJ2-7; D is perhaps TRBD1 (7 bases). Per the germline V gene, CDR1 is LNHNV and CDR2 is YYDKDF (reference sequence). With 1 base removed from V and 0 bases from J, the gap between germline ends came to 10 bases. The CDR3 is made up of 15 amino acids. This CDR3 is CATSRAGGSSYEQYF. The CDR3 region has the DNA TGTGCCACCAGCAGAGCAGGGGGGAGCTCCTACGAGCAGTACTTC.

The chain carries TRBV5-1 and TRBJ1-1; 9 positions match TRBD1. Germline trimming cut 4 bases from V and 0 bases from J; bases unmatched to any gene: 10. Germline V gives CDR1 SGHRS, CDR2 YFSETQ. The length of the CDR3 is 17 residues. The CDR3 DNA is TGCGCCAGCAGCGTCGGGACCGGACAGGGGATGAACACTGAAGCTTTCTTT. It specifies CASSVGTGQGMNTEAFF.

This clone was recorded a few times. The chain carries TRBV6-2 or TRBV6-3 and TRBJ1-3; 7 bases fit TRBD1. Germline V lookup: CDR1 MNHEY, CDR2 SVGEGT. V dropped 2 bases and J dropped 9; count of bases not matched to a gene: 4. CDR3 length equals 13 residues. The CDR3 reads CASSYEGAGTIYF. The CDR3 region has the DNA TGTGCCAGCAGTTACGAGGGGGCCGGCACCATATATTTT.

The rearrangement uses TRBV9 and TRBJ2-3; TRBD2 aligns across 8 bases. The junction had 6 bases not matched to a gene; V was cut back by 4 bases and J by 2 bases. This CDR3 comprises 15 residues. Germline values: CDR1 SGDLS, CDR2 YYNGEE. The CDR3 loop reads CASSPRGGTTDTQYF. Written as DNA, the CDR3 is TGTGCCAGCAGCCCCCGCGGGGGGACCACAGATACGCAGTATTTT.

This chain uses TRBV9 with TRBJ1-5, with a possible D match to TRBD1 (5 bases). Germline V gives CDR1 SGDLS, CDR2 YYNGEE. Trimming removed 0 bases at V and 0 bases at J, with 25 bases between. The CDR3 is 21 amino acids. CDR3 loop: CASSVVEAGEVADYSNQPQHF. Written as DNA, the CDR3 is TGTGCCAGCAGCGTAGTGGAGGCGGGGGAAGTCGCCGATTATAGCAATCAGCCCCAGCATTTT.

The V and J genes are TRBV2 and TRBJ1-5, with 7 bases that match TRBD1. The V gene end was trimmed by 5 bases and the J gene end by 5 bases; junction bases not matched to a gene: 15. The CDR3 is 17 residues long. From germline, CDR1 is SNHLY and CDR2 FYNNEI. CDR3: CASSRGPQGLHDQPQHF. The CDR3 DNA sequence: TGTGCCAGCAGTAGGGGTCCACAGGGGCTACATGATCAGCCCCAGCATTTT.

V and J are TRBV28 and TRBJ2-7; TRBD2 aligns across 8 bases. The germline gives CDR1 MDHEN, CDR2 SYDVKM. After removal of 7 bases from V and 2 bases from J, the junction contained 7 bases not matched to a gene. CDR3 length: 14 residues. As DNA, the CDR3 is TGTGCCAGCACCCCCGGGGGGGGCCCCTACGAGCAGTACTTC. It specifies CASTPGGGPYEQYF.

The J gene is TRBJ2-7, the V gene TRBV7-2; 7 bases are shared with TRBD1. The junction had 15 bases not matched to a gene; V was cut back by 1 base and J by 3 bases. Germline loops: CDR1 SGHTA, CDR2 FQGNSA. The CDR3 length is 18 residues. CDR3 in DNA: TGTGCCAGCAGCTTAGATCGTAAGGGGGCAGGGTCCCTCTACGAGCAGTACTTC. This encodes CASSLDRKGAGSLYEQYF.

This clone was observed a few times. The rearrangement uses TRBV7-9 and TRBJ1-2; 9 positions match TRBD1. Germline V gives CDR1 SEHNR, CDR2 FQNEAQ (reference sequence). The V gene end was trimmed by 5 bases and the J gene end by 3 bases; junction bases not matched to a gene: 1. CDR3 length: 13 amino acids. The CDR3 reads CASSRQGDYGYTF. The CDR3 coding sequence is TGTGCCAGCAGCCGACAGGGGGACTATGGCTACACCTTC.

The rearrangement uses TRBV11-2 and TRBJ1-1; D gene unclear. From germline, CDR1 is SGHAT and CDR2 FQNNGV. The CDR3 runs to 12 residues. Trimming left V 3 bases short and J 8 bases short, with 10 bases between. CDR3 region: CASSLLPREAFF. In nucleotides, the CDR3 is TGTGCCAGCAGCTTGTTACCCCGGGAAGCTTTCTTT.

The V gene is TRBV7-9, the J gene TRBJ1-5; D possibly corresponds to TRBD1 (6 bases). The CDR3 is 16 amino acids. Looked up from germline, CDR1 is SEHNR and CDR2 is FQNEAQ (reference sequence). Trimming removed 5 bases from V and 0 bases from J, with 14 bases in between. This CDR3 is CASSPNWTASNQPQHF. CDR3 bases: TGTGCCAGCAGCCCGAATTGGACAGCTAGCAATCAGCCCCAGCATTTT.

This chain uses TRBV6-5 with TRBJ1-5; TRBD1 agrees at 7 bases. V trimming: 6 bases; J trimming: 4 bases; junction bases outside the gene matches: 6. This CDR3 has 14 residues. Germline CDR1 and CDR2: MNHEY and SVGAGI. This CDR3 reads CASRKGARNQPQHF. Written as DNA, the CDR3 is TGTGCCAGCAGGAAGGGGGCGCGGAATCAGCCCCAGCATTTT.

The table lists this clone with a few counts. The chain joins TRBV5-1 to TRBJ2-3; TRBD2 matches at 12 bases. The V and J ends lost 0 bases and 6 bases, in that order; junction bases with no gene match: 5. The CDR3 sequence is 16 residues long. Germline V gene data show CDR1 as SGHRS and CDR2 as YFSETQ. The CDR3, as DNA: TGCGCCAGCAGCTTGGAGCTAGCGGGGGGGTCGGATACGCAGTATTTT. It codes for CASSLELAGGSDTQYF.

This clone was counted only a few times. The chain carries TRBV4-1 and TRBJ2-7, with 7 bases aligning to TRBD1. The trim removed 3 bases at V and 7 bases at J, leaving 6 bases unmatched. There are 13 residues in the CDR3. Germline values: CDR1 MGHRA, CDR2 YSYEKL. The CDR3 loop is CASSQITGEEQYF. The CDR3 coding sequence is TGCGCCAGCAGCCAGATTACAGGGGAAGAGCAGTACTTC.

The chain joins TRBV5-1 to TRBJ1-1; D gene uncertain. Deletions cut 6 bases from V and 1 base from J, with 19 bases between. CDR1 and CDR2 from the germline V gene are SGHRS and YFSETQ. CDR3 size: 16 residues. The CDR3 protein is CASKGGRRDRNTEAFF. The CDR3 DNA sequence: TGCGCCAGCAAAGGAGGCCGCAGAGATAGGAACACTGAAGCTTTCTTT.